This T cell receptor (beta chain) emerged from a study of control samples from healthy donors and cancer patients. Data came from immunoSEQ multiplex PCR; TCRdb stores just in-frame clones and leaves some out. The sample contains more than 70,000 clones, more than 85% of which appear only once. Looked up from germline, CDR1 is SGHNT and CDR2 is YYREEE (reference sequence). V dropped 0 bases and J dropped 3 bases, with 6 bases sitting between them. There are 13 residues in the CDR3. The receptor was isolated from a young woman in good health. Sample: blood. The chain is built from TRBV5-4 and TRBJ1-2; D may be TRBD1 (6 bases). The CDR3 region is CASSLDRDYGYTF. CDR3 sequence (DNA): TGTGCCAGCAGCTTGGACAGGGACTATGGCTACACCTTC.